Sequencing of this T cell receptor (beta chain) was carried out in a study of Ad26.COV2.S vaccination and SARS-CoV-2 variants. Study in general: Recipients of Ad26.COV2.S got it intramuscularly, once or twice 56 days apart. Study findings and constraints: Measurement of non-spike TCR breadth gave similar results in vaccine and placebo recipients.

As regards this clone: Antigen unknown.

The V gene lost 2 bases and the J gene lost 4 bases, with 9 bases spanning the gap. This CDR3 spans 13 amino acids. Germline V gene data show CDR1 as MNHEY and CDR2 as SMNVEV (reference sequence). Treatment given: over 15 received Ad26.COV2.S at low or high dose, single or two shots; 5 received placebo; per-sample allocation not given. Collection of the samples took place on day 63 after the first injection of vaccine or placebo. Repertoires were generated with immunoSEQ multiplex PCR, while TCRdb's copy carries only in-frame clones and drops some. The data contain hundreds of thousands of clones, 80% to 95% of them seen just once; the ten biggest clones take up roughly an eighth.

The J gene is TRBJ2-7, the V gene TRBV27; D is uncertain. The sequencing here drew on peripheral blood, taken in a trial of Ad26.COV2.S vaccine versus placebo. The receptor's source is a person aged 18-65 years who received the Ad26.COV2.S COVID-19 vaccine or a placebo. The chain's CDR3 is CASSLGIGYEQYF. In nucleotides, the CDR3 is TGTGCCAGCAGTTTAGGGATAGGGTACGAGCAGTACTTC.